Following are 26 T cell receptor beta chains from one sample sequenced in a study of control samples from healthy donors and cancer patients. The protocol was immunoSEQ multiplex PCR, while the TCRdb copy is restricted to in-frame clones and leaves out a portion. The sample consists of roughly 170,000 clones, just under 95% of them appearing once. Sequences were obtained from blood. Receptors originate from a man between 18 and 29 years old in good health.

The CDR3 DNA is TGTGCCAGCAGTGAAGGACTAGGGTCCTACGAGCAGTACTTC. This codes for CASSEGLGSYEQYF. The rearrangement uses TRBV2 and TRBJ2-7, with D possibly being TRBD2 (6 bases). The CDR3 length is 14 residues. V was clipped by 1 base and J by 1 base, with 8 bases between them. Germline CDR1 reads SNHLY; CDR2 reads FYNNEI.

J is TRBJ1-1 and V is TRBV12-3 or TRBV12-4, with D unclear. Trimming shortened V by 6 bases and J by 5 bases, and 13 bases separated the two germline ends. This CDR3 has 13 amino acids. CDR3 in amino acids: CASSRGYVTEAFF. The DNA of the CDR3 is TGTGCCAGCAGCCGCGGATACGTTACTGAAGCTTTCTTT.

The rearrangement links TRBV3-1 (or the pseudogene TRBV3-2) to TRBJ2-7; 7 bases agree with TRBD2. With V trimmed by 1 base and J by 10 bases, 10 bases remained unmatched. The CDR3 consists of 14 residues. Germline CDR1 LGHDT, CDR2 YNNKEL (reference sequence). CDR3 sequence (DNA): TGTGCCAGCAGCCAAGGGTCCAGCGGGGCCCCACAGTACTTC. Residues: CASSQGSSGAPQYF.

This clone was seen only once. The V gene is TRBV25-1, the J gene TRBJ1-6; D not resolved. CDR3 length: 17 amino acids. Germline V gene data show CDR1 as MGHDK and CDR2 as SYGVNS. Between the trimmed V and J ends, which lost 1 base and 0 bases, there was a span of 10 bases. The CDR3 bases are TGTGCCAGCAGTGAATTTAAAGGGAGCTCCTATAATTCACCCCTCCACTTT. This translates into CASSEFKGSSYNSPLHF.

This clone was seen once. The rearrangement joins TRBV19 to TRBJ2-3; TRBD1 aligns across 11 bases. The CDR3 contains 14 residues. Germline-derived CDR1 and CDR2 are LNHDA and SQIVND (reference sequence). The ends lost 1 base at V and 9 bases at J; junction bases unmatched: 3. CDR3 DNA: TGTGCCAGTAGTATAGGGGGACAGGGGGTGACGCAGTATTTT. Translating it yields CASSIGGQGVTQYF.

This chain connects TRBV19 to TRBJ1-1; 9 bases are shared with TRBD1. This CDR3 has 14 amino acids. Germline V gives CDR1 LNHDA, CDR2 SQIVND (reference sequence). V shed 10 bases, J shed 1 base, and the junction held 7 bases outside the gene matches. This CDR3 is CATYHRGRNTEAFF. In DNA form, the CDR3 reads TGTGCCACCTACCACAGGGGGCGGAACACTGAAGCTTTCTTT.

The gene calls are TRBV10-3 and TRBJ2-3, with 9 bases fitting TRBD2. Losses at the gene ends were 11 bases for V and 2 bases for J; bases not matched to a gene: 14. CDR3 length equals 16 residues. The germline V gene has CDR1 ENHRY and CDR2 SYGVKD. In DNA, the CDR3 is TGTGCCGCCCAAGCTCGACTAGCGGAGGACACAGATACGCAGTATTTT. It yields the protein CAAQARLAEDTDTQYF.

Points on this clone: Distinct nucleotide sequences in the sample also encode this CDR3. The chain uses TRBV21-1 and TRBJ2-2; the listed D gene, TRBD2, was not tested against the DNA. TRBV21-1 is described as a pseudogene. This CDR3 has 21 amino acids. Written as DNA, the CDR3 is TGTGCCAGCAGCAAAGGTGGTCTTAGGGGACTAGCGGGGGGGAACACCGGGGAGCTGTTTTTT. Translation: CASSKGGLRGLAGGNTGELFF.

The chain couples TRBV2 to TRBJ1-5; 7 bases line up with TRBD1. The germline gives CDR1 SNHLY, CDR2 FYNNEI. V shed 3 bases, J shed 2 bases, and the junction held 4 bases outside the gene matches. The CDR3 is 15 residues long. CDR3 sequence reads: CASSETGIGNQPQHF. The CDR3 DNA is TGTGCCAGCAGTGAGACAGGGATCGGCAATCAGCCCCAGCATTTT.

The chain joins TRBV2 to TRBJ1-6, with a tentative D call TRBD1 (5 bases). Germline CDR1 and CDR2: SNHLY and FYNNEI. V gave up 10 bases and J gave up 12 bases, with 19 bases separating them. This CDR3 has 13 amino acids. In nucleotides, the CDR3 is TGTGCCATGCCGGGACCCGTCGGATTACCCCTCCACTTT. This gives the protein CAMPGPVGLPLHF.

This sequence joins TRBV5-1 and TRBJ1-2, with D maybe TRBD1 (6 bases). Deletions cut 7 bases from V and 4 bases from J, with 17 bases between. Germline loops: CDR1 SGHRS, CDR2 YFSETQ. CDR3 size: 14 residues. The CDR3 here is CASWAGTGAYGYTF. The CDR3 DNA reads TGCGCCAGCTGGGCCGGGACGGGGGCCTATGGCTACACCTTC.

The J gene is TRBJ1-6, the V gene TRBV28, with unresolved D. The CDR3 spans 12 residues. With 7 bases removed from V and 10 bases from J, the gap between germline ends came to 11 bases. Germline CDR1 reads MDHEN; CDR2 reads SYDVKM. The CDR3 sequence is CASNPPASPLHF. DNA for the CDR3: TGTGCCAGCAACCCACCGGCCTCACCCCTCCACTTT.

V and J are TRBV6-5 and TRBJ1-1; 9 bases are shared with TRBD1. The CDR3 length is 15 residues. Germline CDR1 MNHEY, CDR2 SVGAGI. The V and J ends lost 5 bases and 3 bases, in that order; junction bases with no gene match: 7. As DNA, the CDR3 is TGTGCCAGCAGTCAAACTTGGACAGGGGACACTGAAGCTTTCTTT. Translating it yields CASSQTWTGDTEAFF.

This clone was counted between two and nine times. This chain's CDR3 is CASSQGLADPQFF. The CDR3 DNA is TGTGCCAGCAGCCAAGGTTTAGCGGACCCGCAGTTCTTC. The chain couples TRBV3-1 (or the pseudogene TRBV3-2) to TRBJ2-1, with D possibly being TRBD2 (6 bases). Trimming stripped 1 base from V and 12 bases from J, with 13 bases between. Germline V CDR1 and CDR2: LGHDT, YNNKEL (reference sequence). The CDR3 runs to 13 residues.

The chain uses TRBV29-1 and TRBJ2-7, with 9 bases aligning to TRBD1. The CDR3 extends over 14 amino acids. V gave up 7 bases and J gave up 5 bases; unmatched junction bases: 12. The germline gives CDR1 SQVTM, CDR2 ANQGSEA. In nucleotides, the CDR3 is TGCAGCGCCACGCGCGGGACAGGGCATAACGAGCAGTACTTC. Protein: CSATRGTGHNEQYF.

CDR3 sequence: CASSSQGQLNQPQHF. Here the CDR3 DNA reads TGTGCCAGTAGTTCTCAGGGGCAGTTAAATCAGCCCCAGCATTTT. The chain is built from TRBV19 and TRBJ1-5; TRBD1 is a possible D gene (6 bases). V was pared by 5 bases and J by 4 bases, with 15 bases between. CDR1 is LNHDA, CDR2 SQIVND, per germline (reference sequence). The CDR3 is 15 amino acids.

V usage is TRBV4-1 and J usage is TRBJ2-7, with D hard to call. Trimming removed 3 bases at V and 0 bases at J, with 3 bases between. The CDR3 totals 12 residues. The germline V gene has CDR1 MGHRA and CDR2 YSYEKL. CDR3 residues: CASSQDSYEQYF. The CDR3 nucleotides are TGCGCCAGCAGCCAGGACTCCTACGAGCAGTACTTC.

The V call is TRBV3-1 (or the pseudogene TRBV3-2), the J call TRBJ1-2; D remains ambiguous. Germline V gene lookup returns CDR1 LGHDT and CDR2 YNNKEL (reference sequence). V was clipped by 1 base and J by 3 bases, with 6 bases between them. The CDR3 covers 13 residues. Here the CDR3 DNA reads TGTGCCAGCAGCCAAGGAAGGTACTATGGCTACACCTTC. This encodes CASSQGRYYGYTF.

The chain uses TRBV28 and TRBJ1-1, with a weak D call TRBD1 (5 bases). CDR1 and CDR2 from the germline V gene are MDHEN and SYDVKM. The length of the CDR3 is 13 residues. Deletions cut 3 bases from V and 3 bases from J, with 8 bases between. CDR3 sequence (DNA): TGTGCCAGCAGTTTGACAGTTTACACTGAAGCTTTCTTT. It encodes CASSLTVYTEAFF.

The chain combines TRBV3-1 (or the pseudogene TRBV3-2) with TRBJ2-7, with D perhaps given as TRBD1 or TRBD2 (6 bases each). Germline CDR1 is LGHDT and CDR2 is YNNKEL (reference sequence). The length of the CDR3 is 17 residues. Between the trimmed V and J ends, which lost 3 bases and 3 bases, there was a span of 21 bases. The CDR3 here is CASSQRSTGTRGYEQYF. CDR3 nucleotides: TGTGCCAGCAGCCAGCGGTCGACAGGCACGCGGGGCTACGAGCAGTACTTC.

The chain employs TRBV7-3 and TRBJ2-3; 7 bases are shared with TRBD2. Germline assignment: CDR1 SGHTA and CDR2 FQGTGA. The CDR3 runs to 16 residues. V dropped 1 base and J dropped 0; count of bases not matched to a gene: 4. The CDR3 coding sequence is TGTGCCAGCAGCTTAAATGGGAGGGGTAGCACAGATACGCAGTATTTT. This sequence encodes CASSLNGRGSTDTQYF.

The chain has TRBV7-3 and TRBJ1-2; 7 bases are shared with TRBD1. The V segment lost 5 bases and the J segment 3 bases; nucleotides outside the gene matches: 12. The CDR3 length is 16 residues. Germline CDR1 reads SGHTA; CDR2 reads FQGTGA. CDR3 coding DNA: TGTGCCAGCAGCCCGACCGGGGACAGATACTACTATGGCTACACCTTC. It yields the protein CASSPTGDRYYYGYTF.

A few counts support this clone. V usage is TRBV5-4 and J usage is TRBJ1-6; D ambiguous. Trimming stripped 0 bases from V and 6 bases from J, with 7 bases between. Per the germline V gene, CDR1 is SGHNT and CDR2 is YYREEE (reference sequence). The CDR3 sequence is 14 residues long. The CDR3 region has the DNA TGTGCCAGCAGCTTGGAAGGGATTAATTCACCCCTCCACTTT. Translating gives CASSLEGINSPLHF.

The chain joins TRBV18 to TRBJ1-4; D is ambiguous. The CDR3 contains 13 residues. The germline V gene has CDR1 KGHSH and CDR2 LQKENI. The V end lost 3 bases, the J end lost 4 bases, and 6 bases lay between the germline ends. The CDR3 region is CASSPTNNEKLFF. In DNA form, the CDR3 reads TGTGCCAGCTCACCTACTAATAATGAAAAACTGTTTTTT.

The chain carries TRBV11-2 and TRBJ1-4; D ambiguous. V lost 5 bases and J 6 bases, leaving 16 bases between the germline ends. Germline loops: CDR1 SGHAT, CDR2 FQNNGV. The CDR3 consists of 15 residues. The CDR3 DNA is TGTGCCAGCAGCCAATACACGGCTTTGGATGAAAAACTGTTTTTT. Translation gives CASSQYTALDEKLFF.

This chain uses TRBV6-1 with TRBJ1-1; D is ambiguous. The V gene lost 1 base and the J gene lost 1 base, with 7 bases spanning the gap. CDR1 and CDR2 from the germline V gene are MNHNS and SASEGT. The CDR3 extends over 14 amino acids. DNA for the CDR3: TGTGCCAGCAGTGAAGATATAGGGAACACTGAAGCTTTCTTT. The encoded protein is CASSEDIGNTEAFF.